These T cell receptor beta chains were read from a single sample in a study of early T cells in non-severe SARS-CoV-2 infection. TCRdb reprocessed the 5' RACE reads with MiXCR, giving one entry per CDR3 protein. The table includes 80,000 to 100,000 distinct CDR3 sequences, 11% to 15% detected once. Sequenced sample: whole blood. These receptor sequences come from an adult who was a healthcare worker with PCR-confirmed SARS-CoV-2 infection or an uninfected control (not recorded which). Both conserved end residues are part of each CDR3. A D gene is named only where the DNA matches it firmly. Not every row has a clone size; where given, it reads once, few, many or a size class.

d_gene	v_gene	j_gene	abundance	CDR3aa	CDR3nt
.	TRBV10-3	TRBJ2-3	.	CAISDNRDPPDTQYF	TGTGCCATCAGCGACAACCGGGACCCCCCAGATACGCAGTATTTT
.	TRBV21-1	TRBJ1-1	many	CASSKEKEAFF	TGTGCCAGCAGCAAAGAGAAAGAAGCTTTCTTT
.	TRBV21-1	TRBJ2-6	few	CASSAPPGANVLTF	TGTGCCAGCAGCGCCCCACCTGGGGCCAACGTCCTGACTTTC
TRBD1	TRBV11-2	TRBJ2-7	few	CASSTGQGGYEQYF	TGTGCCAGCAGCACAGGACAGGGGGGATACGAGCAGTACTTC
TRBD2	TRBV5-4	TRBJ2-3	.	CASSHGGAADTQYF	TGTGCCAGCAGCCACGGGGGGGCGGCAGATACGCAGTATTTT
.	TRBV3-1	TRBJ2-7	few	CASSQAGQAAEQYF	TGTGCCAGCAGCCAAGCCGGGCAGGCGGCTGAGCAGTACTTC
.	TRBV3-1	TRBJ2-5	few	CASSQDFGETQYF	TGTGCCAGCAGCCAAGATTTCGGAGAGACCCAGTACTTC
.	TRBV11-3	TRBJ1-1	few	CASSLDPQTTEAFF	TGTGCCAGCAGCTTAGATCCCCAAACCACTGAAGCTTTCTTT
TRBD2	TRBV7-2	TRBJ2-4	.	CASSLALGGGRAKNIQYF	TGTGCCAGCAGCTTAGCGTTAGGCGGGGGGCGAGCCAAAAACATTCAGTACTTC
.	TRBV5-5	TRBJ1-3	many	CASSLAGISGNTIYF	TGTGCCAGCAGCTTGGCGGGAATCTCTGGAAACACCATATATTTT
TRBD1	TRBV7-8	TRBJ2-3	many	CASSLWQGETDTQYF	TGTGCCAGCAGCTTATGGCAGGGGGAAACAGATACGCAGTATTTT
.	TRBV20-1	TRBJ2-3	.	CSASSTGTYPLDTQYF	TGCAGTGCTAGTTCCACCGGGACCTATCCACTGGATACGCAGTATTTT
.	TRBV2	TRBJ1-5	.	CASTKFGPGADQPQHF	TGTGCCAGCACCAAATTTGGGCCAGGGGCGGATCAGCCCCAGCATTTT
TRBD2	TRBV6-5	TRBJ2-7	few	CASSIAGGQYEQYF	TGTGCCAGCAGTATAGCGGGGGGGCAGTACGAGCAGTACTTC
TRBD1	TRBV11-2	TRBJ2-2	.	CASSLGTGAGELFF	TGTGCCAGCAGCTTAGGGACAGGGGCCGGGGAGCTGTTTTTT
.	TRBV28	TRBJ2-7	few	CASFRPGSLEQYF	TGTGCCAGCTTCCGTCCGGGGTCCTTGGAGCAGTACTTC
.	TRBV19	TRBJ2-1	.	CASSRQATFGRYNEQFF	TGTGCCAGTAGTAGACAAGCGACATTCGGGCGGTACAATGAGCAGTTCTTC
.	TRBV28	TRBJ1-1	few	CASSGGQAFF	TGTGCCAGCAGCGGGGGCCAAGCTTTCTTT
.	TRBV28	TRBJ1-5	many	CASSSSGSRRNQPQHF	TGTGCCAGCAGTTCTTCCGGCAGCAGGCGCAATCAGCCCCAGCATTTT
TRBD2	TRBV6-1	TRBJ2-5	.	CASILSPLAGEETQYF	TGTGCCAGCATCCTAAGCCCTCTAGCGGGGGAAGAGACCCAGTACTTC
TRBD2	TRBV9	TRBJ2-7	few	CASSVGATSGTYEQYF	TGTGCCAGCAGCGTAGGCGCGACTAGCGGGACCTACGAGCAGTACTTC
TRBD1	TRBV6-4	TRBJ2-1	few	CASSAGTGGYEQFF	TGTGCCAGCAGCGCCGGGACAGGGGGCTATGAGCAGTTCTTC
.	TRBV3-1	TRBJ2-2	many	CASSQMTVNTGELFF	TGTGCCAGCAGCCAGATGACGGTGAACACCGGGGAGCTGTTTTTT
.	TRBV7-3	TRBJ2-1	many	CASSLGDEQFF	TGTGCCAGCAGCTTAGGCGATGAGCAGTTCTTC
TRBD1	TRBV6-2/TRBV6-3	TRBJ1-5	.	CASSYSDRGKQPQHF	TGTGCCAGCAGTTACTCGGACAGGGGGAAACAGCCCCAGCATTTT
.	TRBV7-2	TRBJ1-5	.	CASSLGPGLNQPQHF	TGTGCCAGCAGCTTAGGGCCAGGCCTTAATCAGCCCCAGCATTTT
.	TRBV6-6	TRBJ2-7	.	CASSYSGWGYEQYF	TGTGCCAGCAGTTACTCCGGATGGGGGTACGAGCAGTACTTC
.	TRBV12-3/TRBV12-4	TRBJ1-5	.	CASRGAEGSSNQPQHF	TGTGCCAGCAGGGGGGCGGAGGGCTCGAGCAATCAGCCCCAGCATTTT
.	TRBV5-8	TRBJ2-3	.	CASSTSPGADTQYF	TGTGCCAGCAGCACCAGTCCCGGCGCAGATACGCAGTATTTT
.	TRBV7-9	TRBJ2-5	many	CASSTRGGGRETQYF	TGTGCCAGCAGCACCCGAGGGGGGGGCAGAGAGACCCAGTACTTC
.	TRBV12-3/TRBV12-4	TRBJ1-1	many	CASSLVSIVNTEAFF	TGTGCCAGCAGTTTAGTGTCGATCGTGAACACTGAAGCTTTCTTT